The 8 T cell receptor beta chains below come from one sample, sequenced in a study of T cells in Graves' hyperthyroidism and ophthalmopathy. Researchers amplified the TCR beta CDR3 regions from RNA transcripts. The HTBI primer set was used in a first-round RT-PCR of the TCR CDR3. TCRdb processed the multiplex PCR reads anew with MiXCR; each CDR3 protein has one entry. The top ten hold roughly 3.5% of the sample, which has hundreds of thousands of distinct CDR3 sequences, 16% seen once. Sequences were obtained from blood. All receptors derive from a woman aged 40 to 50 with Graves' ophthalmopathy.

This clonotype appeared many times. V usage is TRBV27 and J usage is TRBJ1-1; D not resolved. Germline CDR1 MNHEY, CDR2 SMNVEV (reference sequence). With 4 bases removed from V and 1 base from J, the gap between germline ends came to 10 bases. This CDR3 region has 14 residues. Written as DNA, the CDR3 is TGTGCCAGCAGTTCGGAAGGGCGGAACACTGAAGCTTTCTTT. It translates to CASSSEGRNTEAFF.

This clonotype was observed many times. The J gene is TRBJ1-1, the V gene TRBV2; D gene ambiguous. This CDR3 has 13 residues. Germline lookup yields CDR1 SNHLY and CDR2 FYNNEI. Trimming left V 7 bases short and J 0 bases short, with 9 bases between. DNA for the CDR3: TGTGCCAGCAAATTACAGATGAACACTGAAGCTTTCTTT. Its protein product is CASKLQMNTEAFF.

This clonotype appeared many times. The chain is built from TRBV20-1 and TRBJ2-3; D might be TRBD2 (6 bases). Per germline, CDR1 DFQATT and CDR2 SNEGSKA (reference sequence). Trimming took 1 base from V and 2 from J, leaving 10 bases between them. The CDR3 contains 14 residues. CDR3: CSARVLDYTDTQYF. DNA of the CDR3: TGCAGTGCTAGAGTTCTGGACTACACAGATACGCAGTATTTT.

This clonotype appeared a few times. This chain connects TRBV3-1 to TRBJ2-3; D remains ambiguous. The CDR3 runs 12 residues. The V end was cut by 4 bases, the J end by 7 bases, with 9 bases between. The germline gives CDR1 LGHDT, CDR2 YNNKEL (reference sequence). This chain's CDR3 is CASSPTGYTQYF. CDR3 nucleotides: TGTGCCAGCAGCCCCACTGGATATACGCAGTATTTT.

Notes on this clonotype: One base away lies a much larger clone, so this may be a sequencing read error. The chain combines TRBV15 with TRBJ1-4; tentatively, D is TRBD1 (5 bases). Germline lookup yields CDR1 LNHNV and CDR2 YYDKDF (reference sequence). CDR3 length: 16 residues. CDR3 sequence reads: CATSGYDRSPNEKLLF. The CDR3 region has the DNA TGTGCCACCAGCGGTTACGACAGAAGTCCAAATGAAAAACTGCTTTTT.

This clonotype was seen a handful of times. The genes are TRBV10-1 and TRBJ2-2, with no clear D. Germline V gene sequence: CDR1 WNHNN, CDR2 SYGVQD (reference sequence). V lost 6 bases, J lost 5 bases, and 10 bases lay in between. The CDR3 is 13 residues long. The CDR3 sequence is CASRSTGTGELFF. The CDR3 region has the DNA TGCGCCAGCAGGAGCACCGGGACCGGGGAGCTGTTTTTT.

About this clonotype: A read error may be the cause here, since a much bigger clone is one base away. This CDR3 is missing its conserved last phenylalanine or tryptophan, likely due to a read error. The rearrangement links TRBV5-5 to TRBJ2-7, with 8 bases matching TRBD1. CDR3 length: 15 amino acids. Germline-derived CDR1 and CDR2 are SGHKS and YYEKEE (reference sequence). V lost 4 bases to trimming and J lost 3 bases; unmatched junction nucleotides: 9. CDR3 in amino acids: CASSPITGTGYEQYL. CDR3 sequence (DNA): TGTGCCAGCAGCCCAATAACCGGGACAGGCTACGAGCAGTACCTC.

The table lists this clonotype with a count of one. This chain's CDR3 is CASSLAGTSGHQETQYF. CDR3 sequence (DNA): TGCGCCAGCAGCTTGGCCGGTACTAGCGGGCACCAAGAGACCCAGTACTTC. The rearrangement joins TRBV5-1 to TRBJ2-5; 9 nucleotides line up with TRBD2. Germline V gene lookup returns CDR1 SGHRS and CDR2 YFSETQ. The CDR3 covers 17 residues. The ends lost 0 bases at V and 0 bases at J; junction bases unmatched: 6.